This TCR beta chain stems from a study of blood T cells in healthy people across ages. The CDR3 covers 17 residues. The germline V gene has CDR1 MNHNS and CDR2 SASEGT. Between the trimmed V and J ends, which lost 2 bases and 0 bases, there was a span of 17 bases. Primed by a sample-barcoded 5' primer and a J-beta primer mix, a second PCR proceeded for 7 to 11 cycles. Via MiXCR, TCRdb re-called the 5' RACE reads, giving one row per CDR3 protein. The sample contains some 1.6 million distinct CDR3 sequences, roughly a third of which appear only once. The rearrangement uses TRBV6-1 and TRBJ2-7; either TRBD1 or TRBD2 may fit D (5 bases each). Sequenced sample: blood. The TCR was taken from a woman aged 25 to 39 in good health. The CDR3 sequence is CASSEIGTVKASYEQYF. The CDR3 region has the DNA TGTGCCAGCAGTGAAATAGGGACGGTCAAAGCCTCCTACGAGCAGTACTTC.